This T cell receptor beta chain was documented in a study of blood T cells in healthy people across ages. Using a J-beta primer mix together with a sample-barcoded 5' primer, a second PCR was run for roughly 6 to 11 cycles. Each CDR3 protein gets one entry after TCRdb re-called the 5' RACE reads with MiXCR. The sample includes fewer than 2,000,000 distinct CDR3 sequences, around 40% seen only once; the top ten take roughly 23%. Roughly 9.2 milliliters of peripheral blood were drawn from each donor into EDTA-treated tubes. The germline V gene has CDR1 MNHEY and CDR2 SVGEGT. The CDR3 consists of 15 residues. Trimming removed 6 bases at V and 6 bases at J, with 20 bases between.

The source material was blood. This TCR came from a human donor in good health. This chain links TRBV6-2 or TRBV6-3 with TRBJ1-2, with D possibly TRBD1 on 5 matching bases. In nucleotides, the CDR3 is TGTGCCAGCAGAGACGGGGGAGTAAGAGAGGATGGCTACACCTTC. It yields the protein CASRDGGVREDGYTF.